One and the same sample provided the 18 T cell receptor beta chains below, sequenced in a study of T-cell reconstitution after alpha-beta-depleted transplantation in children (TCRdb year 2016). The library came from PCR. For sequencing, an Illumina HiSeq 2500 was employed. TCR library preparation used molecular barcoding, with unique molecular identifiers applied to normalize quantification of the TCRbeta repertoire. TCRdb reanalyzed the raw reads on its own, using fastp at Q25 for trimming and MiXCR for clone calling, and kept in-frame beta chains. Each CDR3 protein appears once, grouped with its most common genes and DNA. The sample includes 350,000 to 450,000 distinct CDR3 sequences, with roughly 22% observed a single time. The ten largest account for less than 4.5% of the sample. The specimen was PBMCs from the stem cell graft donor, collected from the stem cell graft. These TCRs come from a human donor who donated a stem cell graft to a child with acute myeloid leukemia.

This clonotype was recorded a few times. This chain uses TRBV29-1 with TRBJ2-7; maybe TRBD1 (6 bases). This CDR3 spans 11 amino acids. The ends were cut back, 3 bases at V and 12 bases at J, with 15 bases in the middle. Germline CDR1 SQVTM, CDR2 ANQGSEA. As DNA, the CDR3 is TGCAGCGTTGAGTCAGGGGCTGTCGGGTACTTC. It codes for CSVESGAVGYF.

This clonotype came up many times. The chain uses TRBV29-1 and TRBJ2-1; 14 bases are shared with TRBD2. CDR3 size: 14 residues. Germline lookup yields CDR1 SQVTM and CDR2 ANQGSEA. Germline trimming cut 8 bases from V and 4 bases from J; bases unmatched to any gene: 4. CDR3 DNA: TGCAGCATTTGGACTAGCGGGAGGTACAATGAGCAGTTCTTC. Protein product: CSIWTSGRYNEQFF.

The CDR3 reads CASTRTGTGGTDEQFF. The CDR3 bases are TGTGCCAGCACCCGAACAGGGACAGGGGGCACGGATGAGCAGTTCTTC. J is TRBJ2-1 and V is TRBV25-1; 12 nucleotides agree with TRBD1. The germline gives CDR1 MGHDK, CDR2 SYGVNS. The V and J ends lost 7 bases and 8 bases, in that order; junction bases with no gene match: 12. CDR3 length: 16 amino acids. Supplemented by reference TRBV25-1 and TRBJ2-1, the full variable domain reads EADIYQTPRYLVIGTGKKITLECSQTMGHDKMYWYQQDPGMELHLIHYSYGVNSTEKGDLSSESTVSRIRTEHFPLTLESARPSHTSQYLCASTRTGTGGTDEQFFGPGTRLTVL.

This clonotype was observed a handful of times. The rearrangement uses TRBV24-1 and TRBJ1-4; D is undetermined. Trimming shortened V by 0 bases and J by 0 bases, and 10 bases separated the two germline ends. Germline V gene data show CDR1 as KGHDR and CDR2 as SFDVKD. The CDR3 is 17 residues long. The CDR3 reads CATSDLPGTATNEKLFF. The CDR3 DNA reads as TGTGCCACCAGTGATTTGCCAGGAACTGCAACTAATGAAAAACTGTTTTTT.

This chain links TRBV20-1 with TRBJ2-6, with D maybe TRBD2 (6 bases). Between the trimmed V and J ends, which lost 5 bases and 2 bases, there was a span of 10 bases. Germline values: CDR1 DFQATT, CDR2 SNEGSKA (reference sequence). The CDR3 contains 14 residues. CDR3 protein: CSAFWEAGANVLTF. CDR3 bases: TGCAGTGCTTTCTGGGAGGCTGGGGCCAACGTCCTGACTTTC.

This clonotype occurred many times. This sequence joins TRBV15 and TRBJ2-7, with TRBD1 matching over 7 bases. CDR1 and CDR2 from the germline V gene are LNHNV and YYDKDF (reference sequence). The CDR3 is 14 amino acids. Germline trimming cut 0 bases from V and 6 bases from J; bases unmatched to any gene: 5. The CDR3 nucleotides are TGTGCCACCAGCAGAGAACAGGGGCAGAGCGAGCAGTACTTC. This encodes CATSREQGQSEQYF.

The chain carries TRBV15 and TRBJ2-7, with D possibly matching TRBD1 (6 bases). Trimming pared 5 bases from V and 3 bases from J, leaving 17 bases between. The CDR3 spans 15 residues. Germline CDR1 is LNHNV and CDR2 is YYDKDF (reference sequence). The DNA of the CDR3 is TGTGCCACCAGCCTTGGATTTGGGGGCGTCTACGAGCAGTACTTC. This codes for CATSLGFGGVYEQYF. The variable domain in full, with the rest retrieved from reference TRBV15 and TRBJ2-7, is DAMVIQNPRYQVTQFGKPVTLSCSQTLNHNVMYWYQQKSSQAPKLLFHYYDKDFNNEADTPDNFQSRRPNTSFCFLDIRSPGLGDTAMYLCATSLGFGGVYEQYFGPGTRLTVT.

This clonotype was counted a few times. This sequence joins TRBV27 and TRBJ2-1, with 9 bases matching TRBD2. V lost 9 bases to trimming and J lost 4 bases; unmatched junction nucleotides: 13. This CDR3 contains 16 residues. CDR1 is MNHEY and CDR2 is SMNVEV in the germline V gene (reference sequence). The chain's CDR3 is CASLLHATSGYNEQFF. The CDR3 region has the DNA TGTGCCAGTCTTCTCCACGCGACTAGCGGATACAATGAGCAGTTCTTC.

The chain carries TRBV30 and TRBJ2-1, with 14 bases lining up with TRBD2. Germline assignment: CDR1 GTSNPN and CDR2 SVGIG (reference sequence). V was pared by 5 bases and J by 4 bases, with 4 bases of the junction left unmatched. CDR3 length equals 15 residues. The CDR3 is CAWGLAGGGYNEQFF. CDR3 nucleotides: TGTGCCTGGGGACTAGCGGGAGGAGGGTACAATGAGCAGTTCTTC.

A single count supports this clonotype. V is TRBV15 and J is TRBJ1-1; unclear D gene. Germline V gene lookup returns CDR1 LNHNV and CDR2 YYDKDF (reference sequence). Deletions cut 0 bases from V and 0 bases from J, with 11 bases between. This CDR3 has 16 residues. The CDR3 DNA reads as TGTGCCACCAGCAGAGATATCGGCAAAATGAACACTGAAGCTTTCTTT. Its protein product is CATSRDIGKMNTEAFF.

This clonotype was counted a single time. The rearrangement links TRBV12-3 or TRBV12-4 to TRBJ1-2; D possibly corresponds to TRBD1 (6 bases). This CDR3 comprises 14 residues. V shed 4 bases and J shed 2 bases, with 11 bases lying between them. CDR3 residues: CASSYGQPNYGYTF. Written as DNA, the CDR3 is TGTGCCAGCAGTTACGGACAGCCGAACTATGGCTACACCTTC.

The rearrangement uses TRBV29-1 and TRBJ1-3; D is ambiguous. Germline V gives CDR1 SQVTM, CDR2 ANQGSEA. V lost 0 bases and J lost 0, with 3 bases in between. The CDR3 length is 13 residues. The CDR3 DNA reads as TGCAGCGTTGAAGATACCTCTGGAAACACCATATATTTT. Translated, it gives CSVEDTSGNTIYF.

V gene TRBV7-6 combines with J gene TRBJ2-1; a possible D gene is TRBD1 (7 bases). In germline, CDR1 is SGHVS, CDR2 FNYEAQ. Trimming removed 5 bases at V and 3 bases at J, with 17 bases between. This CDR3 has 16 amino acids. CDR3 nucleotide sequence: TGTGCCAGCAGCGCGCAGGAGGGGGACAGCTACAATGAGCAGTTCTTC. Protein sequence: CASSAQEGDSYNEQFF.

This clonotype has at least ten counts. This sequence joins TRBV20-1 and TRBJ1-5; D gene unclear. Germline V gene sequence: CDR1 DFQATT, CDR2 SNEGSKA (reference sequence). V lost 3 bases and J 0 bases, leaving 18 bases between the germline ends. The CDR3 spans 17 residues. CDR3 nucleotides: TGCAGTGCTAGGGATCGTGGGGTGGGGTATAGCAATCAGCCCCAGCATTTT. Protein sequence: CSARDRGVGYSNQPQHF.

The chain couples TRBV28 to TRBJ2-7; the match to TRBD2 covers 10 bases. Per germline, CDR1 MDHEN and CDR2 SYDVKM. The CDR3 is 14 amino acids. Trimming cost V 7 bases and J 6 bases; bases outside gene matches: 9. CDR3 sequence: CASNSPSGRGEQYF. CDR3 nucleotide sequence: TGTGCCAGCAACTCCCCTAGCGGGAGAGGCGAGCAGTACTTC.

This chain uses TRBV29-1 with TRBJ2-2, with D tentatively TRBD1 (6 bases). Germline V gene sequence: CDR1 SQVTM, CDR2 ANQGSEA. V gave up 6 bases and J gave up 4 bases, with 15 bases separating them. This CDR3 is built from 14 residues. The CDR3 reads CSVTRRGGTGELFF. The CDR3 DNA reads TGCAGCGTGACCCGTAGAGGGGGCACCGGGGAGCTGTTTTTT.

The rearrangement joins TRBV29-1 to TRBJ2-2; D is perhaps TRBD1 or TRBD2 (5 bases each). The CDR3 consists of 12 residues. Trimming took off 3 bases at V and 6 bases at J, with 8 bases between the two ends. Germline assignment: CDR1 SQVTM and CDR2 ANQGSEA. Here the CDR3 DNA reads TGCAGCGTTGAGGGGGTAGCCGGGGAGCTGTTTTTT. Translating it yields CSVEGVAGELFF.

The CDR3 sequence is CSGTGRTPYEQYF. The CDR3 DNA is TGCAGTGGGACGGGACGGACTCCCTACGAGCAGTACTTC. This chain uses TRBV20-1 with TRBJ2-7; D could derive from TRBD1 or TRBD2 (5 bases each). V lost 7 bases to trimming and J lost 2 bases, with 15 bases between them. The CDR3 length is 13 residues. In germline, CDR1 is DFQATT, CDR2 SNEGSKA (reference sequence).